This T cell receptor (beta chain) was captured in a study of blood T cells in healthy people across ages. Primers used in a second PCR of about 7 to 12 cycles were a sample-barcoded 5' primer and a J-beta primer mix. A tag from a template-switch adaptor with 12 random nucleotides marked each cDNA molecule. One entry per CDR3 protein, called by TCRdb with MiXCR from the 5' RACE reads. Of just under 900,000 distinct CDR3 sequences listed, 29% are singletons. In terms of origin and age, donors were healthy Caucasian individuals from Russia aged about 6 to 95. Donors each provided around 10 milliliters of peripheral blood. Total RNA, at least 6 micrograms per sample, was extracted from PBMCs. CDR3 length equals 22 residues. CDR1 SGHTA and CDR2 FQGNSA come from the germline V gene. Between the trimmed V and J ends, which lost 2 bases and 2 bases, there was a span of 31 bases.

The genes are TRBV7-2 and TRBJ1-5; D is ambiguous. Sequenced input: blood. The source is a woman of 80 years or more in good health. This chain's CDR3 is CASSLSGEYRAGVPAGNQPQHF. The CDR3 nucleotides are TGTGCCAGCAGCTTAAGCGGGGAGTACCGGGCAGGTGTCCCCGCTGGCAATCAGCCCCAGCATTTT.